This TCR beta chain was profiled in a study of blood T cell repertoires in COVID-19 (dated by TCRdb to 2020 to 2021). For the study in its entirety: Collaborator samples came from the United States, Italy and Spain and covered acute and convalescent phases of COVID-19. The samples were drawn from the first 160 participants of the ongoing ImmuneRACE study and from about 1,200 subjects provided by 6 global collaborators. Sample metadata almost always included a de-identified subject ID, COVID-19 status, age in years and sex. The prospective study material was composed of cDNA or gDNA derived from T cells, B-cell-depleted T cells, or PBMCs. Subjects who had been exposed to COVID-19, were actively infected with it, or had recovered from it provided the deeply sampled blood TCRbeta repertoires that made up the dataset. Where available, HLA class I and class II types were obtained from metadata supplied by the sample provider rather than from assay-based typing. The repertoires were made available in a free public database intended to serve as a resource for research on the immune response to SARS-CoV-2. Beyond this particular receptor, the publication reports: Clinical and demographic metadata were provided uncurated, with the amount varying by source and participant.

V is trimmed back by 7 bases and J by 4 bases, and the junction contains 9 bases that no gene match accounts for. Looking up the germline V gene (reference sequence) yields CDR1 LNHDA and CDR2 SQIVND. The CDR3 starts with the cysteine, ends with the phenylalanine, and has 14 residues. The only DNA kept is the CDR3, 42 bases in frame from the first base. The immunoSEQ Assay, a bias-controlled multiplex PCR, was used to amplify TCRbeta CDR3 regions from genomic DNA. The source study handled its data this way. The number of nucleated cells in each sample was estimated by amplification of reference gene primers within the assay. To quantify the absolute abundance of each unique TCRbeta CDR3 rearrangement, sequence reads were collapsed and filtered. For each sample, productive Simpson clonality was calculated as the square root of Simpson's diversity index across productive rearrangements. The table comes from immuneACCESS by way of TCRdb, which keeps in-frame sequences with V and J called. Part of the clones is missing from these tables; in studies checked, under half for an unresolved V gene and the rest for unknown reasons. The V and J calls and clone size were taken over from that table, and D and trimming were inferred from the DNA. The sample records 200,000 or so clones, roughly 84% of which are singletons. About 20% of the sample comes from the top ten.

One collaborating source in Seattle enrolled patients while the patients were actively infected and followed the patients over time throughout the course of disease. The collaborating institutions used their own protocols to collect whole blood in K2EDTA tubes. For TCRbeta analysis, collaborators shipped samples in one of three forms: frozen whole blood, isolated PBMCs, or DNA extracted from either of those sample types. Concerning this clone: It has no known antigen specificity. Base quality data are lacking; no much larger clone is found one base away.

The clonotype comes from a person between 70 and 80 years old with COVID-19, enrolled during active disease. The rearranged segments are TRBV19 and TRBJ2-7; 8 bases in the junction line up with TRBD1. What was sequenced was peripheral blood. CDR3 sequence: CASNPTGEKYEQYF. The DNA sequence follows: TGTGCCAGTAACCCGACAGGGGAGAAGTACGAGCAGTACTTC.